Included here is one T cell receptor (beta chain) sequence, with context. This sample was taken from a study of blood T cell repertoires in COVID-19. The wider study: Acute and convalescent COVID-19 specimens originated in the United States, Italy and Spain.

Clones were read by immunoSEQ multiplex PCR, and TCRdb kept only the in-frame ones, dropping some. Here the sample spans some 110,000 clones, more than 85% being singletons. Sequenced sample: peripheral blood. This clonotype was sampled from a man aged 45-65 years with COVID-19, enrolled during active disease.

The CDR3 region is CASAGIGNSPLHF. As DNA, the CDR3 is TGTGCCAGCGCGGGTATTGGTAATTCACCCCTCCACTTT. V usage is TRBV6-5 and J usage is TRBJ1-6, with D hard to call. This CDR3 is built from 13 residues. V lost 8 bases and J lost 6, with 11 bases in between. Germline V gene sequence: CDR1 MNHEY, CDR2 SVGAGI.